These 13 T cell receptor beta chains originate from one sample sequenced in a study of shared clonotypes between healthy human individuals (dated by TCRdb to 2020 to 2022). The method behind the library was the immunoSEQ multiplex PCR assay. The table was pulled from immuneACCESS by TCRdb, which kept in-frame rearrangements only. Such tables lose some clones; where checked, under half of the loss comes from unresolved V genes, and the rest has no known cause. The sample table lists 1,100,000 or so clones, approximately 78% of them with a count of one. The ten most abundant clones make up 0.52% of the sample. Sample: memory CD4+ T cells from PBMCs. The sample's cell subset or site, from its label and the paper: CD45RA-negative fraction. The receptor source for this set is a man aged 18 to 30 in good health. Some clones in this sample may be carry-over from other donors' samples.

CDR3 nucleotide sequence: TGTGCCAGTAGTATACGACAGGGGGGTACCGGGGAGCTGTTTTTT. This codes for CASSIRQGGTGELFF. The chain couples TRBV19 to TRBJ2-2; 9 bases agree with TRBD1. V trimming: 2 bases; J trimming: 5 bases; junction bases outside the gene matches: 3. This CDR3 is 15 amino acids long. Germline V gene sequence: CDR1 LNHDA, CDR2 SQIVND (reference sequence).

This clone was observed once. The chain uses TRBV19 and TRBJ2-3; TRBD1 aligns across 7 bases. Germline V CDR1 and CDR2: LNHDA, SQIVND (reference sequence). The CDR3 sequence is 16 residues long. The V segment lost 0 bases and the J segment 5 bases; nucleotides outside the gene matches: 8. Here the CDR3 reads CASSIDRYRGVDTQYF. Here the CDR3 DNA reads TGTGCCAGTAGTATAGATCGTTACAGGGGAGTAGATACGCAGTATTTT.

V usage is TRBV10-3 and J usage is TRBJ1-3; 10 bases match TRBD1. This CDR3 is 17 amino acids long. V gave up 4 bases and J gave up 0 bases; unmatched junction bases: 6. Germline CDR1 and CDR2: ENHRY and SYGVKD. In DNA, the CDR3 is TGTGCCATCAGTGGTCCTGGGACAGGGGACTCTGGAAACACCATATATTTT. Its protein product is CAISGPGTGDSGNTIYF.

In its sample, this clone was seen a few times. The chain joins TRBV28 to TRBJ1-1; 9 bases are a match to TRBD1. Germline CDR1 MDHEN, CDR2 SYDVKM. After removal of 4 bases from V and 5 bases from J, the junction contained 2 bases not matched to a gene. This CDR3 is built from 13 residues. The CDR3: CASSYRGRTEAFF. DNA of the CDR3: TGTGCCAGCAGTTACAGGGGGCGAACTGAAGCTTTCTTT.

This clone has a single count. This chain joins TRBV14 and TRBJ2-2; 8 nucleotides match TRBD2. This CDR3 has 17 residues. The germline V gene encodes CDR1 SGHDN and CDR2 FVKESK. V was clipped by 7 bases and J by 1 base; unmatched bases: 11. The CDR3 protein is CASTAWASGWNTGELFF. The CDR3 DNA is TGTGCCAGCACCGCCTGGGCTAGCGGGTGGAACACCGGGGAGCTGTTTTTT.

In nucleotides, the CDR3 is TGTGCCAGCGGGAGGCGAAGGGAGCTCCGTACGCAGTATTTT. Translating gives CASGRRRELRTQYF. The chain is built from TRBV2 and TRBJ2-3; D may be TRBD2 (6 bases). Germline-derived CDR1 and CDR2 are SNHLY and FYNNEI. V lost 8 bases, J lost 8 bases, and 20 bases lay in between. This CDR3 spans 14 amino acids.

For the CDR3, the DNA is TGTGCCAGCAGCCCGTATGCGACAGGGGGTACCGGGGAGCTGTTTTTT. Protein sequence: CASSPYATGGTGELFF. The gene calls are TRBV4-2 and TRBJ2-2, with TRBD1 matching 9 bases. CDR3 length: 16 residues. Germline loops: CDR1 LGHNA, CDR2 YNFKEQ. Trimming took 4 bases from V and 5 from J; bases not matched to a gene: 8.

This clone has only a few counts. V usage is TRBV5-1 and J usage is TRBJ1-2, with a possible D match to TRBD1 (5 bases). The CDR3 contains 12 residues. Trimming shortened V by 4 bases and J by 8 bases, and 12 bases separated the two germline ends. The germline gives CDR1 SGHRS, CDR2 YFSETQ. The CDR3 here is CASSNRDQGYTF. CDR3 in DNA: TGCGCCAGCAGCAACCGGGACCAAGGCTACACCTTC.

This clone was recorded at least ten times. The chain joins TRBV6-6 to TRBJ2-7; D is unclear. CDR1 is MNHNY, CDR2 SVGAGI, per germline (reference sequence). The CDR3 spans 11 residues. V was clipped by 6 bases and J by 1 base, with 4 bases between them. The CDR3 sequence: CASRLSYEQYF. The CDR3 DNA follows: TGTGCCAGCAGGCTGTCCTACGAGCAGTACTTC.

The CDR3 region has the DNA TGTGCCTTAGGACAGGGCAATCAGCCCCAGCATTTT. Amino acids: CALGQGNQPQHF. V and J are TRBV30 and TRBJ1-5; 7 bases match TRBD1. The CDR3 loop spans 12 amino acids. Looked up from germline, CDR1 is GTSNPN and CDR2 is SVGIG (reference sequence). Germline trimming cut 7 bases from V and 2 bases from J; bases unmatched to any gene: 2.

Of note for this clone: Other DNA sequences in the sample encode the same CDR3. V gene TRBV11-2 combines with J gene TRBJ2-1; D unclear. There are 12 residues in the CDR3. Germline V gives CDR1 SGHAT, CDR2 FQNNGV. V was pared by 3 bases and J by 0 bases, with 0 bases between. CDR3 protein: CASSFSYNEQFF. In DNA form, the CDR3 reads TGTGCCAGCAGCTTCTCCTACAATGAGCAGTTCTTC.

The rearrangement links TRBV27 to TRBJ2-7; 8 bases are a match to TRBD1. The CDR3 sequence is 14 residues long. Germline V gene lookup returns CDR1 MNHEY and CDR2 SMNVEV (reference sequence). Germline trimming cut 7 bases from V and 5 bases from J; bases unmatched to any gene: 10. The chain's CDR3 is CASINPDRANEQYF. CDR3 in DNA: TGTGCCAGCATTAACCCGGACAGGGCCAACGAGCAGTACTTC.

The V and J genes are TRBV7-9 and TRBJ2-5; TRBD1 might be the D (5 bases). This CDR3 comprises 16 residues. CDR1 is SEHNR, CDR2 FQNEAQ, per germline (reference sequence). Deletions cut 2 bases from V and 2 bases from J, with 15 bases between. The CDR3 loop is CASSLSGFPKQETQYF. In nucleotides, the CDR3 is TGTGCCAGCAGCTTATCAGGGTTCCCCAAACAAGAGACCCAGTACTTC.